The 21 T cell receptor beta chains given below trace back to one sample, sequenced in a study of CD8+ T cells in alopecia areata. Treatment meaning: oral pan-JAK inhibitor, 5-10 mg twice daily. The sequencing template was cDNA reverse transcribed from extracted RNA. TCRdb's table, derived via immunoSEQ multiplex PCR, lists solely in-frame clones and lacks some. The profile shows roughly 180,000 clones, 50% to 65% of them singletons. The sample was CD8+ T cells sorted from blood, taken at week 24, from a patient treated with tofacitinib. These receptors came from a human donor with alopecia areata.

This chain links TRBV30 with TRBJ1-2; D remains unclear. V lost 3 bases, J lost 0 bases, and 11 bases lay in between. The V gene's germline CDR1 is GTSNPN and CDR2 SVGIG (reference sequence). This CDR3 region has 14 residues. The chain's CDR3 is CAWSPGTANYGYTF. CDR3 sequence (DNA): TGTGCCTGGAGCCCGGGTACAGCTAACTATGGCTACACCTTC.

This sequence joins TRBV14 and TRBJ1-2; D not resolved. The CDR3 runs to 11 residues. The V and J ends lost 10 bases and 10 bases respectively, with 16 bases between them. Looked up from germline, CDR1 is SGHDN and CDR2 is FVKESK. Written as DNA, the CDR3 is TGTGCCACCGGGGTGAGGCGTTTCTACACCTTC. It codes for CATGVRRFYTF.

This chain links TRBV29-1 with TRBJ1-3; D not certain. Between the trimmed V and J ends, which lost 0 bases and 0 bases, there was a span of 12 bases. Germline V gives CDR1 SQVTM, CDR2 ANQGSEA. The CDR3 loop spans 16 amino acids. The CDR3 sequence: CSVEDPWGSSGNTIYF. The CDR3, as DNA: TGCAGCGTTGAAGATCCATGGGGTTCCTCTGGAAACACCATATATTTT. Combining the CDR3 with reference TRBV29-1 and TRBJ1-3 gives the whole variable domain SAVISQKPSRDICQRGTSLTIQCQVDSQVTMMFWYRQQPGQSLTLIATANQGSEATYESGFVIDKFPISRPNLTFSTLTVSNMSPEDSSIYLCSVEDPWGSSGNTIYFGEGSWLTVV.

The chain uses TRBV27 and TRBJ1-6; D uncertain. V shed 7 bases and J shed 8 bases, with 9 bases lying between them. Germline V lookup: CDR1 MNHEY, CDR2 SMNVEV (reference sequence). This CDR3 comprises 12 residues. This CDR3 is CASTLGDSPLHF. CDR3 DNA: TGTGCCAGCACCTTAGGCGATTCACCCCTCCACTTT.

On this clone itself: Other DNA sequences in this sample translate to the same CDR3. The rearrangement uses TRBV5-1 and TRBJ2-5, with 7 bases lining up with TRBD1. The CDR3 consists of 14 residues. Germline trimming cut 0 bases from V and 2 bases from J; bases unmatched to any gene: 1. CDR1 is SGHRS and CDR2 is YFSETQ in the germline V gene. The CDR3 coding sequence is TGCGCCAGCAGCTTGGAGGGACAGCAAGAGACCCAGTACTTC. Its translation: CASSLEGQQETQYF.

CDR3 DNA: TGCGCCAGCAGCCAAGTAAGAGGGGGCCCTGGAGATACGCAGTATTTT. This sequence encodes CASSQVRGGPGDTQYF. The chain uses TRBV4-3 and TRBJ2-3; 7 bases line up with TRBD1. Germline V gives CDR1 LGHNA, CDR2 YSLEER. V shed 1 base, J shed 5 bases, and the junction held 9 bases outside the gene matches. The CDR3 spans 16 residues.

The CDR3 DNA sequence: TGTGCCAGCAGCCTGGATGGGGTCGGCACGGTCGTCTACGAGCAGTACTTC. It is translated as CASSLDGVGTVVYEQYF. V gene TRBV11-3 combines with J gene TRBJ2-7; no clear D gene. The length of the CDR3 is 17 residues. Trimming shortened V by 5 bases and J by 3 bases, and 23 bases separated the two germline ends. CDR1 and CDR2 (germline): SGHNT, YENEEA.

The V and J genes are TRBV9 and TRBJ2-1; TRBD2 matches 9 bases. With V trimmed by 0 bases and J by 6 bases, 4 bases remained unmatched. Germline V gene lookup returns CDR1 SGDLS and CDR2 YYNGEE. This CDR3 is 15 amino acids long. CDR3 sequence (DNA): TGTGCCAGCAGCGTAGAAGCGGGGGGTTCCAATGAGCAGTTCTTC. Encoded protein: CASSVEAGGSNEQFF.

The V gene is TRBV4-1, the J gene TRBJ1-5; the D gene is possibly TRBD1 (5 bases). Trimming pared 0 bases from V and 8 bases from J, leaving 14 bases between. This CDR3 spans 15 amino acids. CDR1 is MGHRA, CDR2 YSYEKL, per germline. The CDR3 nucleotides are TGCGCCAGCAGCCAAGATCCCCGGGTCAGGGAGCCCCAGCATTTT. Protein product: CASSQDPRVREPQHF.

This clone appeared a single time. CDR3 DNA sequence: TGCAGCGCTGTACCGGACGGGACAAGCTCTGGAAACACCATATATTTT. Translated: CSAVPDGTSSGNTIYF. This sequence joins TRBV29-1 and TRBJ1-3, with a tentative D call TRBD1 (6 bases). Trimming removed 7 bases from V and 0 bases from J, with 19 bases in between. CDR3 size: 16 residues. In germline, CDR1 is SQVTM, CDR2 ANQGSEA. Full variable domain (outside the CDR3, taken from reference TRBV29-1 and TRBJ1-3): SAVISQKPSRDICQRGTSLTIQCQVDSQVTMMFWYRQQPGQSLTLIATANQGSEATYESGFVIDKFPISRPNLTFSTLTVSNMSPEDSSIYLCSAVPDGTSSGNTIYFGEGSWLTVV.

The gene calls are TRBV7-2 and TRBJ1-1; D not certain. The V and J ends lost 0 bases and 1 base respectively, with 6 bases between them. In germline, CDR1 is SGHTA, CDR2 FQGNSA. CDR3 length: 14 residues. CDR3 protein: CASSLAGGNTEAFF. As DNA, the CDR3 is TGTGCCAGCAGCTTAGCGGGTGGGAACACTGAAGCTTTCTTT.

The rearrangement links TRBV6-5 to TRBJ2-2, with TRBD2 matching 12 bases. CDR3 size: 14 residues. Germline lookup yields CDR1 MNHEY and CDR2 SVGAGI. V shed 5 bases, J shed 8 bases, and the junction held 3 bases outside the gene matches. In nucleotides, the CDR3 is TGTGCCAGCAGTCTAGCGGGGGGGCCGGGGGAGCTGTTTTTT. This sequence encodes CASSLAGGPGELFF.

The CDR3 nucleotides are TGTGCCAGCAGTTCCGGACTCACGTATGAGCAGTTCTTC. Its translation: CASSSGLTYEQFF. The chain uses TRBV6-5 and TRBJ2-1; tentative D call: TRBD2 (5 bases). The CDR3 covers 13 residues. From germline, CDR1 is MNHEY and CDR2 SVGAGI. The V end was cut by 4 bases, the J end by 8 bases, with 12 bases between.

The V and J genes are TRBV11-2 and TRBJ2-4; 7 bases align to TRBD2. The CDR3 runs 15 residues. The J segment lost 7 bases and the V segment lost 4 bases, leaving 10 bases of the junction unmatched. Germline CDR1 reads SGHAT; CDR2 reads FQNNGV. CDR3 protein: CASSSGGRGWNIQYF. The DNA for the CDR3 is TGTGCCAGCAGCTCCGGAGGGCGGGGGTGGAACATTCAGTACTTC.

CDR3 loop: CASSQGRLREQYF. CDR3 nucleotides: TGCGCCAGCAGCCAAGGGCGTTTAAGGGAGCAGTACTTC. This rearrangement joins TRBV4-3 to TRBJ2-7; D remains unclear. Germline CDR1 reads LGHNA; CDR2 reads YSLEER. CDR3 length equals 13 residues. The V gene lost 1 base and the J gene lost 7 bases, with 11 bases spanning the gap.

The chain combines TRBV4-3 with TRBJ1-1, with a weak D call TRBD1 (6 bases). Trimming left V 1 base short and J 2 bases short, with 11 bases between. The CDR3 is made up of 15 amino acids. Germline assignment: CDR1 LGHNA and CDR2 YSLEER. The CDR3 spells CASSQVLDSNTEAFF. Written as DNA, the CDR3 is TGCGCCAGCAGCCAAGTATTGGACAGTAACACTGAAGCTTTCTTT.

The sample holds a few counts of this clone. The V and J genes are TRBV9 and TRBJ1-2, with D perhaps TRBD1 (6 bases). This CDR3 has 14 amino acids. The germline V and J ends were trimmed by 0 bases and 4 bases, with 10 bases remaining between them. Germline values: CDR1 SGDLS, CDR2 YYNGEE. CDR3 in amino acids: CASSVGDRPYGYTF. Written as DNA, the CDR3 is TGTGCCAGCAGCGTAGGAGACAGGCCCTATGGCTACACCTTC.

The rearrangement uses TRBV7-8 and TRBJ2-7; tentatively, D is TRBD2 (6 bases). This CDR3 contains 14 residues. Trimming stripped 5 bases from V and 3 bases from J, with 14 bases between. Germline V gene sequence: CDR1 SGHVS, CDR2 FQNEAQ. As DNA, the CDR3 is TGTGCCAGCAGCCCCGGTGGAGGGGACTACGAGCAGTACTTC. Translation: CASSPGGGDYEQYF.

This clone was counted only a few times. V usage is TRBV29-1 and J usage is TRBJ1-4; D is unresolved. The germline CDR1 and CDR2 sequences are SQVTM and ANQGSEA. V was shortened by 5 bases and J by 5 bases, with 9 bases between the two germline ends. CDR3 length: 12 amino acids. The CDR3 region has the DNA TGCAGCGTTCGGGCCGAAAATGAAAAACTGTTTTTT. Translating gives CSVRAENEKLFF.

This clone was detected a few times. The CDR3, as DNA: TGCAGCGTTGTCGGGACAGGGGGCGATTTCTACGAGCAGTACTTC. It is translated as CSVVGTGGDFYEQYF. The V gene is TRBV29-1, the J gene TRBJ2-7; TRBD1 matches 12 bases. Per the germline V gene, CDR1 is SQVTM and CDR2 is ANQGSEA. This CDR3 spans 15 amino acids. V dropped 4 bases and J dropped 3; count of bases not matched to a gene: 7.

This chain joins TRBV9 and TRBJ1-4; D perhaps matches TRBD1 (6 bases). The length of the CDR3 is 14 residues. Germline-derived CDR1 and CDR2 are SGDLS and YYNGEE. V was pared by 2 bases and J by 4 bases, with 9 bases between. CDR3 nucleotides: TGTGCCAGCAGCGTTCAGGGGCATAATGAAAAACTGTTTTTT. Amino acid sequence: CASSVQGHNEKLFF.